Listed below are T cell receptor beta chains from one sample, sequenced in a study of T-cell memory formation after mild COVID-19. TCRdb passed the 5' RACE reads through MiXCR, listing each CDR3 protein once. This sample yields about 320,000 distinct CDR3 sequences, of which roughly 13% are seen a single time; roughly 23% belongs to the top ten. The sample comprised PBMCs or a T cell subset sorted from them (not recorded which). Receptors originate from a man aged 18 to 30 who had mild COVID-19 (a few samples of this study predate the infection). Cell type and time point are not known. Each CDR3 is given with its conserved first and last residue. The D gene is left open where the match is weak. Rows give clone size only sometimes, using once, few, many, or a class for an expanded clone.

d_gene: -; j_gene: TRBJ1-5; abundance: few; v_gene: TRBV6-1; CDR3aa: CASRRERNQPQHF; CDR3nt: TGTGCCAGCAGAAGGGAGCGCAATCAGCCCCAGCATTTT
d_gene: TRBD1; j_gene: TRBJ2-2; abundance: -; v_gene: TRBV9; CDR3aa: CASSVDTGGGTGELFF; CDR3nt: TGTGCCAGCAGCGTAGATACAGGGGGCGGCACCGGGGAGCTGTTTTTT
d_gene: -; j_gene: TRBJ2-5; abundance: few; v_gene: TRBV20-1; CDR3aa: CSLQPRWETQYF; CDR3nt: TGCAGTCTCCAGCCCCGGTGGGAGACCCAGTACTTC
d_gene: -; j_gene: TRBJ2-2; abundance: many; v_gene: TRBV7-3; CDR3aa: CASSLSSTGELFF; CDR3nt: TGTGCCAGCTCACTAAGCTCCACCGGGGAGCTGTTTTTT
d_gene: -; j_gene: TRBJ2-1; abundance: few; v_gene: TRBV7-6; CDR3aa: CASSFLIPGDSSTEQFF; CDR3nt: TGTGCCAGCAGCTTTCTAATCCCCGGGGACTCTAGTACTGAGCAGTTCTTC
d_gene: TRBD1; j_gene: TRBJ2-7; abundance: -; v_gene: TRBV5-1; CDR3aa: CASSLGDRDNEQYF; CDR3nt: TGCGCCAGCAGCTTGGGGGACAGGGACAACGAGCAGTACTTC
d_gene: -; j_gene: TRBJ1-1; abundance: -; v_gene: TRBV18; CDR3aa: CASSPRGLGTEAFF; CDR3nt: TGTGCCAGCTCACCACGAGGTCTGGGCACTGAAGCTTTCTTT
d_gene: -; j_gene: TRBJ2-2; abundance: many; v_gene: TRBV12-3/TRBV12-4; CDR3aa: CASRAETGELFF; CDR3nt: TGTGCCAGCAGGGCTGAAACCGGGGAGCTGTTTTTT
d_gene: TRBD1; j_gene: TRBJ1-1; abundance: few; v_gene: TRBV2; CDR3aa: CASSGQGVRGYTEAFF; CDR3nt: TGTGCCAGCAGTGGCCAGGGGGTCCGAGGGTACACTGAAGCTTTCTTT
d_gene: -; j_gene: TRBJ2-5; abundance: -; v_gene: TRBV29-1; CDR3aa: CSVVASQETQYF; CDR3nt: TGCAGCGTTGTAGCTTCCCAAGAGACCCAGTACTTC
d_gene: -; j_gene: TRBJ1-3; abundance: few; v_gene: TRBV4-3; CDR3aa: CASSQETGYSGNTIYF; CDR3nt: TGCGCCAGCAGCCAAGAAACAGGGTATTCTGGAAACACCATATATTTT
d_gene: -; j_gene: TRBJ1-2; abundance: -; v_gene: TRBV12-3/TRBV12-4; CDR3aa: CASSQQPSDYGYTF; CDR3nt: TGTGCCAGCAGTCAGCAACCCTCGGACTATGGCTACACCTTC
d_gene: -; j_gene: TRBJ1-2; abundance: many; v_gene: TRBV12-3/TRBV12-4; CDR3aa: CASTFRPNYGYTF; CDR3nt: TGTGCCAGCACCTTTCGGCCTAACTATGGCTACACCTTC
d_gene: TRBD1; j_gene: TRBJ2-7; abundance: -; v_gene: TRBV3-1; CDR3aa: CASSQQTGGLQYF; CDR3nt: TGTGCCAGCAGCCAACAAACAGGGGGGCTGCAGTACTTC
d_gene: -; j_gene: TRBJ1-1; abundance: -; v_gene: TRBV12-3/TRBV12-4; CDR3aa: CASSSRRTNTEAFF; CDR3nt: TGTGCCAGCAGTTCTCGGCGAACGAACACTGAAGCTTTCTTT
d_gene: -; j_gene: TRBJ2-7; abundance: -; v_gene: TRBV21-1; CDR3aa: CASSKGPRDEQYF; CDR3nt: TGTGCCAGCAGCAAGGGCCCCAGGGACGAGCAGTACTTC
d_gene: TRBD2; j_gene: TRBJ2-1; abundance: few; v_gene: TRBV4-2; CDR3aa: CASSQVGLARYNEQFF; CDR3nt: TGTGCCAGCAGCCAAGTCGGACTAGCCCGCTACAATGAGCAGTTCTTC
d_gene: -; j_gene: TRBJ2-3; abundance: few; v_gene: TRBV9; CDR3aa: CASSSSGGTALNTQYF; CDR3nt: TGTGCCAGCAGCTCCTCAGGAGGGACAGCCCTCAATACGCAGTATTTT
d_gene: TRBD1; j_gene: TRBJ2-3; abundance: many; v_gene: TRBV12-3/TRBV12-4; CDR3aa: CASSLRGRRTDTQYF; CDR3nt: TGTGCCAGCAGTTTAAGGGGGCGGCGCACAGATACGCAGTATTTT
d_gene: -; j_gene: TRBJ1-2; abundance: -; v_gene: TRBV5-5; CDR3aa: CASSLPYPGGYTF; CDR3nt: TGTGCCAGCAGCTTACCTTACCCAGGAGGCTACACCTTC
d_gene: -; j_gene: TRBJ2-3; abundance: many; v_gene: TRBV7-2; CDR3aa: CASSLDRSTDTQYF; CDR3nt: TGTGCCAGCAGCTTAGACAGGAGCACAGATACGCAGTATTTT
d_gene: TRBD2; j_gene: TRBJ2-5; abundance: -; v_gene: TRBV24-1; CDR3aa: CATSDSTGGRGLGQETQYF; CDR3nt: TGTGCCACCAGTGATTCCACGGGAGGGAGGGGATTAGGGCAAGAGACCCAGTACTTC
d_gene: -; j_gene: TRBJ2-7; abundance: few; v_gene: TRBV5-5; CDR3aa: CASRETPIADEQYF; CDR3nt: TGTGCCAGCAGAGAGACCCCCATCGCCGACGAGCAGTACTTC
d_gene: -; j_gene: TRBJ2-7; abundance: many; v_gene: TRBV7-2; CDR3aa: CASSLAWGPSYEQYF; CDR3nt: TGTGCCAGCAGCTTAGCCTGGGGGCCCTCCTACGAGCAGTACTTC
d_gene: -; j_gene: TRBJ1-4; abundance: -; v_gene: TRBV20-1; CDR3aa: CSARVRGKSEKLFF; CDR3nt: TGCAGTGCTAGAGTAAGGGGGAAAAGTGAAAAACTGTTTTTT
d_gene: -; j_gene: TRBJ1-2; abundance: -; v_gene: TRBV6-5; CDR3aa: CASSPDSTRGYTF; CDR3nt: TGTGCCAGCAGTCCCGACAGTACCCGGGGCTACACCTTC
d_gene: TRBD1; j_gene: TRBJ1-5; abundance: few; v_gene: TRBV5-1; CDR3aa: CASSPQGVSNQPQHF; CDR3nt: TGCGCCAGCAGCCCACAGGGGGTAAGCAATCAGCCCCAGCATTTT
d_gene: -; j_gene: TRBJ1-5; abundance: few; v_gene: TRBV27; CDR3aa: CASTPRVGWPQHF; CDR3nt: TGTGCCAGCACCCCCCGGGTGGGTTGGCCCCAGCATTTT
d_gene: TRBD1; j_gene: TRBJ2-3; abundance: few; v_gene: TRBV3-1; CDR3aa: CASSQGTGDPDTQYF; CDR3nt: TGTGCCAGCAGCCAGGGGACAGGGGATCCAGATACGCAGTATTTT
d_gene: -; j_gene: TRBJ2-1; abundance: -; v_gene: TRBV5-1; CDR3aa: CASSLISRGDEQFF; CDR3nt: TGCGCCAGCAGCTTGATCTCCCGGGGTGATGAGCAGTTCTTC
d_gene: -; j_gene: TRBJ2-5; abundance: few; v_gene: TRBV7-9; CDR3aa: CASSLVPGWETQYF; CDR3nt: TGTGCCAGCAGCTTAGTTCCGGGGTGGGAGACCCAGTACTTC
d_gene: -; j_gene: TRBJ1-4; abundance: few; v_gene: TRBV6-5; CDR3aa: CASSRSRGATNEKLFF; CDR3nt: TGTGCCAGCAGTAGAAGCCGGGGGGCGACTAATGAAAAACTGTTTTTT
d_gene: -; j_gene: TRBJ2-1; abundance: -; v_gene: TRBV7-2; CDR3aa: CASSPRGPTGNEQFF; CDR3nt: TGTGCCAGCAGCCCTCGGGGACCTACCGGTAATGAGCAGTTCTTC
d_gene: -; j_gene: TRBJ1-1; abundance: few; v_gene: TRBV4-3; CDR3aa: CASSQEMGQNTEAFF; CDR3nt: TGCGCCAGCAGCCAGGAGATGGGGCAGAACACTGAAGCTTTCTTT
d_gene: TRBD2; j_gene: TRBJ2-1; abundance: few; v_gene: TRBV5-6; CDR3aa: CAGTSGGPFSYNEQFF; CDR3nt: TGTGCCGGAACTAGCGGGGGCCCTTTCTCCTACAATGAGCAGTTCTTC
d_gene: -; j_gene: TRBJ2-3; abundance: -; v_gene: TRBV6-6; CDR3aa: CASIEGYTDTQYF; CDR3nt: TGTGCCAGCATTGAGGGGTACACAGATACGCAGTATTTT
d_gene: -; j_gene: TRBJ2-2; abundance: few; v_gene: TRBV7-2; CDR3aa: CASSLSLLRVNTGELFF; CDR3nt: TGTGCCAGCAGCTTAAGTTTGCTCAGGGTAAACACCGGGGAGCTGTTTTTT